A selection of T cell receptor beta chains follows, all from one sample in a study of T cell responses to AZD1222 COVID-19 vaccine. Some clones are missing from TCRdb's copy, which holds only in-frame ones; the method was immunoSEQ multiplex PCR. The sample includes 140,000 to 150,000 clones, 92% seen only once; the top ten take roughly 3.5%. The material was peripheral blood, obtained 28 days after the second AZD1222 dose. All receptors derive from an adult who received the AZD1222 COVID-19 vaccine. CDR3s include the opening cysteine and the closing phenylalanine or tryptophan. Each record gives: V gene, J gene, clone size, D gene, CDR3 DNA, CDR3 protein. A D gene is named only where the DNA matches it firmly. The listing skips clone size in some rows; elsewhere it reads once, few, many or a size class.

v_gene: TRBV6-5; j_gene: TRBJ1-2; abundance: -; d_gene: -; CDR3nt: TGTGCCAGCAGTCGGGAGAACTATGGCTACACCTTC; CDR3aa: CASSRENYGYTF
v_gene: TRBV5-4; j_gene: TRBJ1-4; abundance: -; d_gene: -; CDR3nt: TGTGCCAGCAGCTTGGGTTTAGCGACCTCAACTAATGAAAAACTGTTTTTT; CDR3aa: CASSLGLATSTNEKLFF
v_gene: TRBV11-2; j_gene: TRBJ1-1; abundance: -; d_gene: TRBD1; CDR3nt: TGTGCCAGCAGCTTTTCGGACAGGGGAACTGAAGCTTTCTTT; CDR3aa: CASSFSDRGTEAFF
v_gene: TRBV10-3; j_gene: TRBJ2-7; abundance: -; d_gene: -; CDR3nt: TGTGCCATCAGTGAGTCGGCAACCAACTACGAGCAGTACTTC; CDR3aa: CAISESATNYEQYF
v_gene: TRBV29-1; j_gene: TRBJ2-2; abundance: -; d_gene: -; CDR3nt: TGCAGCGTTGAAGAGGGGGGGCAGTTTTTT; CDR3aa: CSVEEGGQFF
v_gene: TRBV18; j_gene: TRBJ2-5; abundance: -; d_gene: TRBD2; CDR3nt: TGTGCCAGCTCACCACCAGTCAACGGGGGGGAGACCCAGTACTTC; CDR3aa: CASSPPVNGGETQYF
v_gene: TRBV5-1; j_gene: TRBJ2-1; abundance: -; d_gene: -; CDR3nt: TGCGCCAGCAGCCCCCCCTTGACGGGGTTCTACAATGAGCAGTTCTTC; CDR3aa: CASSPPLTGFYNEQFF
v_gene: TRBV7-8; j_gene: TRBJ1-4; abundance: -; d_gene: -; CDR3nt: TGTGCCAGCAGCACATTCCAGGGAGTTAATGAAAAACTGTTTTTT; CDR3aa: CASSTFQGVNEKLFF
v_gene: TRBV6-2/TRBV6-3; j_gene: TRBJ2-5; abundance: -; d_gene: -; CDR3nt: TGTGCCAGCAGTTACGGGGGAATAGAGACCCAGTACTTC; CDR3aa: CASSYGGIETQYF
v_gene: TRBV19; j_gene: TRBJ2-1; abundance: once; d_gene: -; CDR3nt: TGTGCCAGTAGTATAGTTGGGGGGCACTACAATGAGCAGTTCTTC; CDR3aa: CASSIVGGHYNEQFF
v_gene: TRBV15; j_gene: TRBJ1-3; abundance: -; d_gene: -; CDR3nt: TGTGCCACCAGCAGTGAACGACTTGCGAACACCATATATTTT; CDR3aa: CATSSERLANTIYF
v_gene: TRBV28; j_gene: TRBJ1-2; abundance: few; d_gene: TRBD1; CDR3nt: TGTGCCAGCAGTTTAGGGACAGCCCCCGATTCTAACTATGGCTACACCTTC; CDR3aa: CASSLGTAPDSNYGYTF
v_gene: TRBV4-3; j_gene: TRBJ2-1; abundance: -; d_gene: -; CDR3nt: TGCGCCAGCAGCCAAGATCTGGCAGGGATCAATGAGCAGTTCTTC; CDR3aa: CASSQDLAGINEQFF
v_gene: TRBV5-8; j_gene: TRBJ2-7; abundance: -; d_gene: -; CDR3nt: TGTGCCAGCAGCTGGGCCAGGCTTAACTCCTACGAGCAGTACTTC; CDR3aa: CASSWARLNSYEQYF
v_gene: TRBV27; j_gene: TRBJ2-1; abundance: -; d_gene: TRBD2; CDR3nt: TGTGCCAGCATTAAACTAGCGGGGAGCTCCTACAATGAGCAGTTCTTC; CDR3aa: CASIKLAGSSYNEQFF
v_gene: TRBV18; j_gene: TRBJ2-1; abundance: -; d_gene: TRBD2; CDR3nt: TGTGCCAGCTCACCACCCTCCCTAGCGGGAGGCGACAATGAGCAGTTCTTC; CDR3aa: CASSPPSLAGGDNEQFF
v_gene: TRBV19; j_gene: TRBJ1-6; abundance: -; d_gene: TRBD1; CDR3nt: TGTGCCAGTACCACAGGGGCCGCACCCCTCCACTTT; CDR3aa: CASTTGAAPLHF
v_gene: TRBV9; j_gene: TRBJ1-6; abundance: -; d_gene: TRBD1; CDR3nt: TGTGCCAGCAGCGTAACGGACAGGGACCTCTCCTATAATTCACCCCTCCACTTT; CDR3aa: CASSVTDRDLSYNSPLHF
v_gene: TRBV6-5; j_gene: TRBJ1-2; abundance: -; d_gene: -; CDR3nt: TGTGCCAGCAGTTACTCCCCAGGGGATGGCTACACCTTC; CDR3aa: CASSYSPGDGYTF
v_gene: TRBV18; j_gene: TRBJ2-1; abundance: -; d_gene: -; CDR3nt: TGTGCCAGCTCACCACCAAATAGCGGATACAATGAGCAGTTCTTC; CDR3aa: CASSPPNSGYNEQFF
v_gene: TRBV6-2/TRBV6-3; j_gene: TRBJ2-3; abundance: -; d_gene: -; CDR3nt: TGTGCCAGCAGTTTTCGGGAGTCTAGCACAGATACGCAGTATTTT; CDR3aa: CASSFRESSTDTQYF
v_gene: TRBV3-1/TRBV3-2; j_gene: TRBJ2-2; abundance: once; d_gene: -; CDR3nt: TGTGCCAGCAGCCAAGATCCGAAAACCGACACCGGGGAGCTGTTTTTT; CDR3aa: CASSQDPKTDTGELFF
v_gene: TRBV4-3; j_gene: TRBJ2-7; abundance: -; d_gene: TRBD2; CDR3nt: TGCGCCAGCAGCCAGGCGGGACTAGCGGGAGAAGGGAGTTACGAGCAGTACTTC; CDR3aa: CASSQAGLAGEGSYEQYF
v_gene: TRBV28; j_gene: TRBJ2-5; abundance: -; d_gene: TRBD2; CDR3nt: TGTGCCAGCCACCTAGCGGGAGTAGAGACCCAGTACTTC; CDR3aa: CASHLAGVETQYF
v_gene: TRBV7-3; j_gene: TRBJ2-3; abundance: -; d_gene: TRBD2; CDR3nt: TGTGCCAGCAGCTTAAGCCTAGCGGGAGCGGGAGATACGCAGTATTTT; CDR3aa: CASSLSLAGAGDTQYF
v_gene: TRBV28; j_gene: TRBJ2-5; abundance: -; d_gene: TRBD1; CDR3nt: TGTGCCAGCAGTCCCCAGGACAGGGAAGAGACCCAGTACTTC; CDR3aa: CASSPQDREETQYF
v_gene: TRBV19; j_gene: TRBJ2-1; abundance: -; d_gene: TRBD2; CDR3nt: TGTGCCAGTAGTACAGGGACTAGTAGCGGGTTTAGGAATGAGCAGTTCTTC; CDR3aa: CASSTGTSSGFRNEQFF
v_gene: TRBV29-1; j_gene: TRBJ1-1; abundance: -; d_gene: -; CDR3nt: TGCAGCGTTGAAGAAGGGCCGGGACATCTCCGCCGACGGCGAGCTTTCTTT; CDR3aa: CSVEEGPGHLRRRRAFF